This TCR beta chain was sequenced in a study of OX40 agonist ivuxolimab in advanced cancers. As for the study in general: Administration of intravenous ivuxolimab to patients occurred every 2 weeks at 0.01 to 10 mg/kg. The mean age was approximately 60 years, ranging from 23 to 79, with 65% to 85% of participants male. Study results and caveats: Both CD4+ and CD8+ T cell populations in blood had undergone clonal expansion by week 6 at 0.1 to 3.0 mg/kg. Some patients who did not respond also had low normalized T-cell clonal expansion.

The V gene lost 6 bases and the J gene lost 8 bases, with 13 bases spanning the gap. From germline, CDR1 is SGHDN and CDR2 FVKESK. The CDR3 sequence is 13 residues long. As to this clone: Its antigen remains unidentified.

Measured with immunoSEQ multiplex PCR; TCRdb has only the in-frame clones, and not every one. The sample carries around 99,000 clones, approximately 90% recorded once. This chain connects TRBV14 to TRBJ1-4; D possibly corresponds to TRBD1 (5 bases). Sequenced here: CD4+ or CD8+ T cells sorted from blood, sampled in a trial of the OX40 agonist ivuxolimab. The clonotype was recovered from an adult with an advanced solid tumor such as melanoma, head and neck, liver or kidney cancer. The DNA of the CDR3 is TGTGCCAGCAGAAAGGGACGCCAGGAAAAACTGTTTTTT. It yields the protein CASRKGRQEKLFF.